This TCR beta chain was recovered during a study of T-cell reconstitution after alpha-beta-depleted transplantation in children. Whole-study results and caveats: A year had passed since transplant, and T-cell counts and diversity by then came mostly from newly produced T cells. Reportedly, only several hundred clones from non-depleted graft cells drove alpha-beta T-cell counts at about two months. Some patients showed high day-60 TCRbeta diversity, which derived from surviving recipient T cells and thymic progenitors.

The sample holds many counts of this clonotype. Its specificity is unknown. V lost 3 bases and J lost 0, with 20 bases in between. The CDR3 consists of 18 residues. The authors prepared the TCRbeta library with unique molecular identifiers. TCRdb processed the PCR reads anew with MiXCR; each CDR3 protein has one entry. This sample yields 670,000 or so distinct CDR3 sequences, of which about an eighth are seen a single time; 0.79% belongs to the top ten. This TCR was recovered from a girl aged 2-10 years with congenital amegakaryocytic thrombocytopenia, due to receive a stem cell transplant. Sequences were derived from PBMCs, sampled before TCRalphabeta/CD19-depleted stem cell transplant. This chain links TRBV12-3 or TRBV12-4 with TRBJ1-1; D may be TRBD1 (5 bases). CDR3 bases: TGTGCCAGCAGTTTGGGGGTCAGGGCCGAAGCTTTGAACACTGAAGCTTTCTTT. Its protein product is CASSLGVRAEALNTEAFF.